Shown below are 17 T cell receptor beta chains from a single sample sequenced in a study of identifying expanded T cells in peripheral blood. TCRdb keeps only in-frame clones here, not all; method: immunoSEQ multiplex PCR. The profile shows 95,000 to 100,000 clones, about 83% of them singletons. Sequencing was performed on blood. Receptors were obtained from a person between 18 and 75 years old in good health.

V usage is TRBV5-1 and J usage is TRBJ2-1; 8 bases align to TRBD2. Germline-derived CDR1 and CDR2 are SGHRS and YFSETQ. The CDR3 contains 15 residues. The junction had 7 bases not matched to a gene; V was cut back by 6 bases and J by 2 bases. In nucleotides, the CDR3 is TGCGCCAGCAATTACGGGGGGGCCCCCTACAATGAGCAGTTCTTC. Protein sequence: CASNYGGAPYNEQFF.

This clone occurred once. The V call is TRBV29-1, the J call TRBJ1-1; D not certain. The CDR3 contains 14 residues. Deletions cut 7 bases from V and 2 bases from J, with 17 bases between. Per the germline V gene, CDR1 is SQVTM and CDR2 is ANQGSEA. In DNA form, the CDR3 reads TGCAGCGCCCGGGGAACGGGAGGAAACACTGAAGCTTTCTTT. Its protein is CSARGTGGNTEAFF.

The chain combines TRBV27 with TRBJ2-2; D may be TRBD1 (5 bases). Germline values: CDR1 MNHEY, CDR2 SMNVEV (reference sequence). This CDR3 has 15 residues. The V end lost 4 bases, the J end lost 0 bases, and 9 bases lay between the germline ends. CDR3: CASSSGNANTGELFF. The CDR3 DNA reads TGTGCCAGCAGTTCAGGGAACGCGAACACCGGGGAGCTGTTTTTT.

The V gene is TRBV14, the J gene TRBJ1-2, with D unresolved. The germline V and J ends were trimmed by 4 bases and 4 bases, with 10 bases remaining between them. This CDR3 contains 13 residues. CDR1 and CDR2 from the germline V gene are SGHDN and FVKESK. The CDR3 loop reads CASSPQELYGYTF. For the CDR3, the DNA is TGTGCCAGCAGCCCCCAGGAACTCTATGGCTACACCTTC.

V is TRBV6-5 and J is TRBJ2-1, with D possibly matching TRBD2 (6 bases). CDR3 length: 14 residues. Per the germline V gene, CDR1 is MNHEY and CDR2 is SVGAGI. Trimming took off 0 bases at V and 14 bases at J, with 17 bases between the two ends. CDR3 in amino acids: CASSYSELARTEFF. CDR3 bases: TGTGCCAGCAGTTACTCCGAACTAGCCCGGACGGAGTTCTTC.

V usage is TRBV4-3 and J usage is TRBJ2-2; 11 bases are shared with TRBD1. CDR1 and CDR2 from the germline V gene are LGHNA and YSLEER. J was trimmed by 5 bases and V by 3 bases; bases with no gene match: 8. This CDR3 has 17 residues. CDR3 loop: CASSHPVGDRGTGELFF. The CDR3 nucleotides read TGCGCCAGCAGCCACCCGGTGGGGGACAGGGGGACCGGGGAGCTGTTTTTT.

CDR3 in DNA: TGTGCCAGCAGCTTAGAAGTCTTTACCGGGGGGGTACAAGAGACCCAGTACTTC. Translated, it gives CASSLEVFTGGVQETQYF. The V gene is TRBV7-6, the J gene TRBJ2-5; 8 bases map to TRBD2. Germline V gene sequence: CDR1 SGHVS, CDR2 FNYEAQ. CDR3 size: 18 residues. The junction had 12 bases not matched to a gene; V was cut back by 1 base and J by 2 bases.

The chain employs TRBV5-4 and TRBJ2-1; D might be TRBD2 (7 bases). Looked up from germline, CDR1 is SGHNT and CDR2 is YYREEE (reference sequence). V was cut by 1 base and J by 0 bases, with 8 bases left in between. This CDR3 contains 15 residues. The CDR3 loop is CASSLRGGSYNEQFF. The CDR3 bases are TGTGCCAGCAGCTTGAGGGGGGGCTCCTACAATGAGCAGTTCTTC.

This clone appeared a few times. Here the CDR3 DNA reads TGTGCCAGCCTAAATAATCCTGGGGGGGCCTACGAGCAGTACTTC. This sequence encodes CASLNNPGGAYEQYF. The V gene is TRBV7-2, the J gene TRBJ2-7, with 7 bases matching TRBD2. This CDR3 contains 15 residues. V was pared by 8 bases and J by 2 bases, with 12 bases of the junction left unmatched. Per the germline V gene, CDR1 is SGHTA and CDR2 is FQGNSA.

This chain uses TRBV19 with TRBJ1-2; D might be TRBD1 (5 bases). The CDR3 consists of 11 residues. CDR1 is LNHDA and CDR2 is SQIVND in the germline V gene (reference sequence). The V end lost 10 bases, the J end lost 7 bases, and 13 bases lay between the germline ends. CDR3 loop: CATFSGTGYTF. DNA of the CDR3: TGTGCCACCTTTTCGGGGACTGGCTACACCTTC.

This chain uses TRBV15 with TRBJ2-4, with D possibly being TRBD1 or TRBD2 (6 bases each). CDR1 is LNHNV and CDR2 is YYDKDF in the germline V gene (reference sequence). The CDR3 sequence is 16 residues long. The V and J ends lost 0 bases and 0 bases respectively, with 9 bases between them. For the CDR3, the DNA is TGTGCCACCAGCAGAGAGGGGGGCGCAGCCAAAAACATTCAGTACTTC. This translates into CATSREGGAAKNIQYF.

The rearrangement links TRBV2 to TRBJ2-5; D is perhaps TRBD2 (5 bases). The germline gives CDR1 SNHLY, CDR2 FYNNEI. The CDR3 consists of 14 residues. V was pared by 5 bases and J by 3 bases, with 13 bases between. The DNA for the CDR3 is TGTGCCAGCAGTCGACCGGGAAATGAAGAGACCCAGTACTTC. This codes for CASSRPGNEETQYF.

This chain joins TRBV5-8 and TRBJ2-7; D unresolved. Germline V gene lookup returns CDR1 SGHTS and CDR2 YDEGEE. CDR3 length: 10 residues. V shed 0 bases and J shed 7 bases, with 2 bases lying between them. CDR3 amino acids: CASSLAEQYF. CDR3 DNA: TGTGCCAGCAGCTTGGCTGAGCAGTACTTC.

The chain uses TRBV4-3 and TRBJ2-3, with a weak D call TRBD2 (7 bases). Per germline, CDR1 LGHNA and CDR2 YSLEER. Trimming stripped 0 bases from V and 2 bases from J, with 18 bases between. This CDR3 has 18 amino acids. CDR3 residues: CASSQDLEGGGYTDTQYF. CDR3 DNA sequence: TGCGCCAGCAGCCAAGACCTGGAGGGGGGGGGATACACAGATACGCAGTATTTT.

V and J are TRBV13 and TRBJ1-3; 7 bases fit TRBD1. Germline V gene sequence: CDR1 PRHDT, CDR2 FYEKMQ (reference sequence). V lost 8 bases to trimming and J lost 1 base; unmatched junction nucleotides: 5. The CDR3 is made up of 14 amino acids. The CDR3 coding sequence is TGTGCCAGCGACGCGACAGGGTCTGGAAACACCATATATTTT. Its protein product is CASDATGSGNTIYF.

J is TRBJ2-7 and V is TRBV19; unclear D gene. Germline CDR1 reads LNHDA; CDR2 reads SQIVND (reference sequence). The CDR3 contains 14 residues. V was cut by 8 bases and J by 0 bases, with 14 bases left in between. The CDR3 DNA sequence: TGTGCCAGTTCCGTTCGGGTTACCTCCTACGAGCAGTACTTC. Translating gives CASSVRVTSYEQYF.

This clone has a single count. The chain couples TRBV10-3 to TRBJ2-5, with 10 bases identical to TRBD1. The CDR3 runs to 14 residues. The germline V gene encodes CDR1 ENHRY and CDR2 SYGVKD. V shed 6 bases, J shed 5 bases, and the junction held 6 bases outside the gene matches. The CDR3 sequence is CAISARTGGETQYF. The CDR3 DNA follows: TGTGCCATCAGCGCTAGGACAGGGGGGGAGACCCAGTACTTC.